The 27 T cell receptor beta chains below all came from one sample that was sequenced in a study of T cell repertoires in cytomegalovirus infection. These TCRs' antigens remain unknown. MiXCR, run by TCRdb on the reads, gives a single entry per CDR3 protein. The sample has roughly 920,000 distinct CDR3 sequences; about 33% are singletons. This specimen consisted of cultured CD8+ T cells from PBMCs, obtained from culture after CMV antigen stimulation. The source of these receptors is a human donor in good health (CMV status not recorded). Some clones in this sample may be carry-over from other donors' samples.

Points on this clonotype: Germline and junction disagree at one end, which may indicate a read error. CDR3 coding DNA: TGTGTCAGCAGCTCCGGCTACACTGAAGCTTTCTTT. Amino acid sequence: CVSSSGYTEAFF. The rearrangement links TRBV7-6 to TRBJ1-1; D gene ambiguous. CDR3 length equals 12 residues. Germline CDR1 SGHVS, CDR2 FNYEAQ. The full variable domain, rest sourced from reference TRBV7-6 and TRBJ1-1, is GAGVSQSPRYKVTKRGQDVALRCDPISGHVSLYWYRQALGQGPEFLTYFNYEAQQDKSGLPNDRFSAERPEGSISTLTIQRTEQRDSAMYRCVSSSGYTEAFFGQGTRLTVV.

This chain joins TRBV7-2 and TRBJ2-5, with D unresolved. V lost 2 bases and J 3 bases, leaving 4 bases between the germline ends. The CDR3 loop spans 12 amino acids. Germline-derived CDR1 and CDR2 are SGHTA and FQGNSA. CDR3 DNA sequence: TGTGCCAGCAGCTTACCCGAAGAGACCCAGTACTTC. Amino acids: CASSLPEETQYF.

This rearrangement joins TRBV5-1 to TRBJ2-1; maybe TRBD2 (6 bases). Trimming took 3 bases from V and 5 from J, leaving 15 bases between them. This CDR3 has 15 amino acids. The germline V gene has CDR1 SGHRS and CDR2 YFSETQ. CDR3 protein: CASSWRGLSDNEQFF. The CDR3 DNA sequence: TGCGCCAGCAGCTGGAGGGGTCTATCCGACAATGAGCAGTTCTTC.

V gene TRBV19 combines with J gene TRBJ2-5; 8 nucleotides align to TRBD1. Germline lookup yields CDR1 LNHDA and CDR2 SQIVND (reference sequence). V gave up 3 bases and J gave up 2 bases; unmatched junction bases: 8. The CDR3 covers 16 residues. The CDR3 sequence: CASSIRQGSGQETQYF. CDR3 DNA: TGTGCCAGTAGTATCCGACAGGGGTCGGGACAAGAGACCCAGTACTTC.

The rearrangement joins TRBV6-5 to TRBJ2-3; TRBD2 matches 10 bases. V lost 2 bases to trimming and J lost 2 bases; unmatched junction nucleotides: 4. CDR3 length equals 16 residues. Germline assignment: CDR1 MNHEY and CDR2 SVGAGI. The CDR3 here is CASSYLAGVVTDTQYF. The CDR3 DNA follows: TGTGCCAGCAGTTACCTAGCGGGGGTAGTCACAGATACGCAGTATTTT.

This clonotype was observed a handful of times. The chain uses TRBV27 and TRBJ1-1, with D unclear. The V gene's germline CDR1 is MNHEY and CDR2 SMNVEV (reference sequence). The CDR3 covers 15 residues. Trimming cost V 3 bases and J 1 base, with 12 bases left between them. The CDR3 loop is CASSLYSIPNTEAFF. The DNA for the CDR3 is TGTGCCAGCAGTTTGTACAGCATTCCGAACACTGAAGCTTTCTTT.

V and J are TRBV19 and TRBJ1-1; D possibly corresponds to TRBD1 (5 bases). CDR1 is LNHDA, CDR2 SQIVND, per germline (reference sequence). This CDR3 is 12 amino acids long. Trimming took 5 bases from V and 11 from J, leaving 15 bases between them. The chain's CDR3 is CASSPWRPGAFF. In DNA form, the CDR3 reads TGTGCCAGTAGTCCATGGCGGCCAGGGGCTTTCTTT.

The V call is TRBV27, the J call TRBJ2-3; TRBD2 is a possible D gene (5 bases). The CDR3 runs 12 residues. Germline-derived CDR1 and CDR2 are MNHEY and SMNVEV (reference sequence). V was trimmed by 7 bases and J by 3 bases, leaving 8 bases between them. Written as DNA, the CDR3 is TGTGCCAGCAACCGGGGAACAGATACGCAGTATTTT. Residues: CASNRGTDTQYF.

This chain joins TRBV27 and TRBJ2-2, with D possibly matching TRBD1 (5 bases). This CDR3 is 14 amino acids long. Germline V CDR1 and CDR2: MNHEY, SMNVEV (reference sequence). Trimming removed 8 bases from V and 4 bases from J, with 14 bases in between. The CDR3 loop reads CASSMGLATGELFF. DNA for the CDR3: TGTGCCAGCTCAATGGGGCTGGCCACCGGGGAGCTGTTTTTT.

This clonotype was recorded only once. This clone may be a read error of a much larger clone one base away. The V call is TRBV7-2, the J call TRBJ2-3; 8 bases map to TRBD2. The V segment lost 5 bases and the J segment 0 bases; nucleotides outside the gene matches: 4. In germline, CDR1 is SGHTA, CDR2 FQGNSA. The CDR3 extends over 15 amino acids. CDR3 sequence (DNA): TGTGCCAGCAGCACGGGGGGGACTAGCACAGATACGCAGTATTTT. It encodes CASSTGGTSTDTQYF.

The V gene is TRBV7-8, the J gene TRBJ1-1; D unclear. Germline V gene lookup returns CDR1 SGHVS and CDR2 FQNEAQ. The CDR3 consists of 15 residues. Trimming pared 0 bases from V and 0 bases from J, leaving 8 bases between. This chain's CDR3 is CASSLAKGMNTEAFF. As DNA, the CDR3 is TGTGCCAGCAGCTTAGCGAAGGGTATGAACACTGAAGCTTTCTTT. Full variable domain (outside the CDR3, taken from reference TRBV7-8 and TRBJ1-1): GAGVSQSPRYKVAKRGQDVALRCDPISGHVSLFWYQQALGQGPEFLTYFQNEAQLDKSGLPSDRFFAERPEGSVSTLKIQRTQQEDSAVYLCASSLAKGMNTEAFFGQGTRLTVV.

Here the CDR3 reads CATLEGHEQFF. CDR3 sequence (DNA): TGTGCCACCCTCGAGGGCCATGAGCAGTTCTTC. The chain employs TRBV19 and TRBJ2-1, with a weak D call TRBD2 (5 bases). With 10 bases removed from V and 8 bases from J, the gap between germline ends came to 12 bases. This CDR3 has 11 amino acids. CDR1 LNHDA and CDR2 SQIVND come from the germline V gene (reference sequence).

This clonotype was counted at least ten times. The genes are TRBV27 and TRBJ1-1; D remains unclear. Germline values: CDR1 MNHEY, CDR2 SMNVEV (reference sequence). The CDR3 sequence is 13 residues long. V was pared by 4 bases and J by 6 bases, with 12 bases between. The CDR3 nucleotides read TGTGCCAGCAGTTCCCCAATCCGCTCTGAAGCTTTCTTT. Protein sequence: CASSSPIRSEAFF.

This clonotype was seen only once. The rearrangement joins TRBV29-1 to TRBJ1-2; 9 bases are a match to TRBD1. V dropped 6 bases and J dropped 3; count of bases not matched to a gene: 5. The germline gives CDR1 SQVTM, CDR2 ANQGSEA. The CDR3 loop spans 13 amino acids. The CDR3 DNA reads as TGCAGCGTAGGGACAGGGCGGGACTATGGCTACACCTTC. This encodes CSVGTGRDYGYTF.

This clonotype was observed a handful of times. The chain couples TRBV11-2 to TRBJ2-1, with TRBD1 identical over 9 bases. This CDR3 is built from 15 residues. Germline CDR1 is SGHAT and CDR2 is FQNNGV. J gave up 4 bases and V 5 bases, and 6 bases lay outside the gene matches. The CDR3 here is CASSQGQGNYNEQFF. CDR3 sequence (DNA): TGTGCCAGCAGCCAGGGACAGGGAAATTACAATGAGCAGTTCTTC.

The rearrangement links TRBV24-1 to TRBJ2-1, with 12 nucleotides matching TRBD2. Germline-derived CDR1 and CDR2 are KGHDR and SFDVKD. Trimming cost V 6 bases and J 0 bases; bases outside gene matches: 8. This CDR3 is 18 amino acids long. For the CDR3, the DNA is TGTGCCACCAGTAGTGAGGGACTAGCGGGCTTCTCCTACAATGAGCAGTTCTTC. Translated, it gives CATSSEGLAGFSYNEQFF.

On this clonotype itself: A read error is possible here, since a much larger clone lies one base away. The CDR3 region has the DNA TGTGCTAGCAGCTTTGTTACTAACAATGAGCAGTTCTTC. Protein sequence: CASSFVTNNEQFF. The chain employs TRBV7-6 and TRBJ2-1; D gene uncertain. CDR1 and CDR2 from the germline V gene are SGHVS and FNYEAQ. There are 13 residues in the CDR3.

Many counts were recorded for this clonotype. The rearrangement uses TRBV7-6 and TRBJ1-4, with D unresolved. CDR1 and CDR2 from the germline V gene are SGHVS and FNYEAQ. The CDR3 consists of 14 residues. V lost 5 bases to trimming and J lost 6 bases, with 13 bases between them. CDR3 protein: CASSPFRTDEKLFF. The CDR3 bases are TGTGCCAGCAGCCCTTTTCGGACGGATGAAAAACTGTTTTTT.

This clonotype has a handful of counts. The chain employs TRBV5-4 and TRBJ1-2; D is ambiguous. Trimming stripped 1 base from V and 4 bases from J, with 11 bases between. The length of the CDR3 is 14 residues. Germline CDR1 is SGHNT and CDR2 is YYREEE (reference sequence). CDR3 residues: CASSLYKKSYGYTF. The CDR3 region has the DNA TGTGCCAGCAGCTTGTACAAGAAAAGCTATGGCTACACCTTC.

The chain employs TRBV6-5 and TRBJ2-2; no clear D. This CDR3 is built from 13 residues. Trimming pared 6 bases from V and 5 bases from J, leaving 10 bases between. CDR1 is MNHEY and CDR2 is SVGAGI in the germline V gene. CDR3 region: CASSFPPTGELFF. The CDR3, as DNA: TGTGCCAGCAGCTTTCCCCCTACCGGGGAGCTGTTTTTT.

This chain links TRBV6-1 with TRBJ2-7, with 10 bases aligning to TRBD1. The CDR3 has 14 amino acids. J gave up 3 bases and V 5 bases, and 4 bases lay outside the gene matches. Germline V gives CDR1 MNHNS, CDR2 SASEGT. The CDR3, as DNA: TGTGCCAGCAGTAGAGGGGACAGGGGCTACGAGCAGTACGTC. It codes for CASSRGDRGYEQYV.

The table lists this clonotype with a few counts. The chain links TRBV14 to TRBJ1-4; D is unclear. This CDR3 spans 16 amino acids. The germline gives CDR1 SGHDN, CDR2 FVKESK. Trimming removed 1 base at V and 2 bases at J, with 11 bases between. The CDR3 nucleotides read TGTGCCAGCAGCCAAGGTTGGGTCTCGACTAATGAAAAACTGTTTTTT. Translating gives CASSQGWVSTNEKLFF.

This clonotype was recorded many times. The V call is TRBV7-8, the J call TRBJ2-1; 9 nucleotides line up with TRBD1. V shed 2 bases and J 4 bases; nucleotides not matched to a gene: 9. CDR3 length: 17 amino acids. The germline CDR1 and CDR2 sequences are SGHVS and FQNEAQ. Here the CDR3 reads CASSLREGTGLYNEQFF. The CDR3 DNA reads as TGTGCCAGCAGCTTAAGGGAAGGGACAGGGCTTTACAATGAGCAGTTCTTC.

This clonotype appeared many times. The chain carries TRBV7-8 and TRBJ1-1, with D perhaps TRBD1 (5 bases). V lost 4 bases, J lost 4 bases, and 13 bases lay in between. The CDR3 is 14 amino acids. Germline CDR1 reads SGHVS; CDR2 reads FQNEAQ. CDR3 nucleotides: TGTGCCAGCAGCTCACTCCGGGGGAGCACTGAAGCTTTCTTT. This encodes CASSSLRGSTEAFF.

This rearrangement joins TRBV20-1 to TRBJ2-5, with 7 bases matching TRBD2. The CDR3 spans 12 residues. Germline V gives CDR1 DFQATT, CDR2 SNEGSKA (reference sequence). The V segment lost 8 bases and the J segment 5 bases; nucleotides outside the gene matches: 8. Written as DNA, the CDR3 is TGCAGTAGCGGGGCCGACTGGGAGACCCAGTACTTC. Amino acids: CSSGADWETQYF.

This chain links TRBV6-2 or TRBV6-3 with TRBJ2-7; 11 nucleotides agree with TRBD1. This CDR3 contains 16 residues. The germline gives CDR1 MNHEY, CDR2 SVGEGT. The J segment lost 6 bases and the V segment lost 4 bases, leaving 11 bases of the junction unmatched. The CDR3 nucleotides read TGTGCCAGCAGTTCCGGACAGGGGGCAAGCCGGGCCGAGCAGTACGTC. Protein product: CASSSGQGASRAEQYV.

This clonotype was observed a few times. The chain employs TRBV5-1 and TRBJ1-2; D call uncertain. The CDR3 consists of 14 residues. Between the trimmed V and J ends, which lost 1 base and 4 bases, there was a span of 11 bases. Germline lookup yields CDR1 SGHRS and CDR2 YFSETQ. This chain's CDR3 is CASSLQESSYGYTF. CDR3 sequence (DNA): TGCGCCAGCAGCTTGCAGGAAAGCAGCTATGGCTACACCTTC.